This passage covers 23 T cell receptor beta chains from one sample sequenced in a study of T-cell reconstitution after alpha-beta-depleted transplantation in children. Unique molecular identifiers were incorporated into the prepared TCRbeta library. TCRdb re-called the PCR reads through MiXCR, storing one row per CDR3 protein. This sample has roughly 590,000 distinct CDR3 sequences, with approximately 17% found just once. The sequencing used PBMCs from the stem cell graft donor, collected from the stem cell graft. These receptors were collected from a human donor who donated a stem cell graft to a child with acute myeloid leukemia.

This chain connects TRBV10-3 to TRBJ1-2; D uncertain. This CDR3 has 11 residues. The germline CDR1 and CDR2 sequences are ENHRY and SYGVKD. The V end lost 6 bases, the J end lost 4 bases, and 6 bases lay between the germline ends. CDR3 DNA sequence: TGTGCCATCAGACAGACCTATGGCTACACCTTC. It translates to CAIRQTYGYTF.

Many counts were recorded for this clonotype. The CDR3: CSAPATSGGAHEQFF. CDR3 bases: TGCAGTGCCCCGGCTACTAGCGGGGGGGCCCATGAGCAGTTCTTC. This chain connects TRBV20-1 to TRBJ2-1, with 13 bases lining up with TRBD2. V lost 6 bases and J lost 8; bases outside the gene matches: 10. Per germline, CDR1 DFQATT and CDR2 SNEGSKA (reference sequence). This CDR3 is built from 15 residues.

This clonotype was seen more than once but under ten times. This CDR3 reads CASSEGRISISGANVLTF. In nucleotides, the CDR3 is TGTGCCAGCAGCGAAGGTAGGATCTCGATCTCTGGGGCCAACGTCCTGACTTTC. The V gene is TRBV6-2 or TRBV6-3, the J gene TRBJ2-6; D unresolved. The CDR3 contains 18 residues. Germline V gene lookup returns CDR1 MNHEY and CDR2 SVGEGT. Trimming removed 6 bases from V and 0 bases from J, with 18 bases in between.

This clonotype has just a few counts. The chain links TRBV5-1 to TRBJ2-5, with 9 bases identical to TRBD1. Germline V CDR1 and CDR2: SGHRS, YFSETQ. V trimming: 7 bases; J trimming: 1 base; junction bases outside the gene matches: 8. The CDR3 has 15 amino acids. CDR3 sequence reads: CASSRQGGFQETQYF. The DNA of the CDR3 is TGCGCCAGCTCCAGACAGGGGGGCTTCCAAGAGACCCAGTACTTC.

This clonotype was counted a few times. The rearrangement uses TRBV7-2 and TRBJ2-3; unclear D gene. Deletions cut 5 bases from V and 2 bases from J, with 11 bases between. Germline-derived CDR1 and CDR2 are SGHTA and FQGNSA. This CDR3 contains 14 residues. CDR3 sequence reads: CASSPGFDTDTQYF. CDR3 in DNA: TGTGCCAGCAGCCCCGGGTTCGACACAGATACGCAGTATTTT.

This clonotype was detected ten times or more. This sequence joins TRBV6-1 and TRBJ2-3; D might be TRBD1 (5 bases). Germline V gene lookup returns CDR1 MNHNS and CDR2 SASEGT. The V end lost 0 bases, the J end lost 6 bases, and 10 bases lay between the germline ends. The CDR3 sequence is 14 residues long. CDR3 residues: CASSEAQGLDTQYF. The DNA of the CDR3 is TGTGCCAGCAGTGAAGCGCAGGGTTTGGATACGCAGTATTTT.

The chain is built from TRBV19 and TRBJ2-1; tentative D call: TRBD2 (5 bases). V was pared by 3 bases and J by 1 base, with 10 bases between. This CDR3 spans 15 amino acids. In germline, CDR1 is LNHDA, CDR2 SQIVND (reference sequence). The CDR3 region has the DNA TGTGCCAGTAGTATTAGTAGGGAGTCCTACAATGAGCAGTTCTTC. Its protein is CASSISRESYNEQFF.

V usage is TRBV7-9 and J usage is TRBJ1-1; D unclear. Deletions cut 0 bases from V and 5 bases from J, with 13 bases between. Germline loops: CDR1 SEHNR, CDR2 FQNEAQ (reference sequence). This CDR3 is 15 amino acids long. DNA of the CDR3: TGTGCCAGCAGCTTAGCGGGGAGGGAGGTTACTGAAGCTTTCTTT. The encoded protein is CASSLAGREVTEAFF.

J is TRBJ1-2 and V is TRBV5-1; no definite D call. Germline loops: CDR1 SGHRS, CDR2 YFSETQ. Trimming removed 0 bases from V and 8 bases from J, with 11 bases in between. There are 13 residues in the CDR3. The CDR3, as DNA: TGCGCCAGCAGCTTGGGTTTTGGCGGGGGCTACACCTTC. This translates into CASSLGFGGGYTF.

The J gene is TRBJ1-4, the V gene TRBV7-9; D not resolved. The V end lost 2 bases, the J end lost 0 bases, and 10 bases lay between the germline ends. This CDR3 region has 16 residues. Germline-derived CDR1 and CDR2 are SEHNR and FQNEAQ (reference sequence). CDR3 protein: CASSLLGLSTNEKLFF. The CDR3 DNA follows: TGTGCCAGCAGCTTATTAGGCCTCTCAACTAATGAAAAACTGTTTTTT.

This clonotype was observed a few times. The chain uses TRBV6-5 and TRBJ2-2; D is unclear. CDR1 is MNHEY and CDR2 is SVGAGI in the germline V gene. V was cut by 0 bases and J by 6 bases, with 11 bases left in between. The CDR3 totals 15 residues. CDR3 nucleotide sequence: TGTGCCAGCAGTTACTCGACCGTTTCGGCCGGGGAGCTGTTTTTT. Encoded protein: CASSYSTVSAGELFF.

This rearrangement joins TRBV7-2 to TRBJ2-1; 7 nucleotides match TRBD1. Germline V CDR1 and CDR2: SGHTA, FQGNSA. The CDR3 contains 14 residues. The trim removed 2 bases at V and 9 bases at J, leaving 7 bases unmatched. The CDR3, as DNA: TGTGCCAGCAGCTTAACAACAGGGGTCGGTGAGCAGTTCTTC. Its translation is CASSLTTGVGEQFF. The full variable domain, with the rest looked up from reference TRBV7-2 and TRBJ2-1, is GAGVSQSPSNKVTEKGKDVELRCDPISGHTALYWYRQSLGQGLEFLIYFQGNSAPDKSGLPSDRFSAERTGGSVSTLTIQRTQQEDSAVYLCASSLTTGVGEQFFGPGTRLTVL.

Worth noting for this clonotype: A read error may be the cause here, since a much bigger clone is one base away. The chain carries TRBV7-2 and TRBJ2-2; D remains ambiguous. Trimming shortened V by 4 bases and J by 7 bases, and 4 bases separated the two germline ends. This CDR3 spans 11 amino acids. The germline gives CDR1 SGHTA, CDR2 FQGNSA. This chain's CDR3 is CASSSFGELFF. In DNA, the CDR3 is TGTGCCAGCAGCTCATTCGGGGAGCTGTTTTTT.

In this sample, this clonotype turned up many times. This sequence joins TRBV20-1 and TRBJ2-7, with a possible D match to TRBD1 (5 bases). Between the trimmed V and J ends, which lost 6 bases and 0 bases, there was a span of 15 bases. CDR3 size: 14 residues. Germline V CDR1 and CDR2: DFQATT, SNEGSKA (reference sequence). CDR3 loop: CSAEGDRSSYEQYF. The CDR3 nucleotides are TGCAGTGCCGAAGGGGATCGGAGCTCCTACGAGCAGTACTTC.

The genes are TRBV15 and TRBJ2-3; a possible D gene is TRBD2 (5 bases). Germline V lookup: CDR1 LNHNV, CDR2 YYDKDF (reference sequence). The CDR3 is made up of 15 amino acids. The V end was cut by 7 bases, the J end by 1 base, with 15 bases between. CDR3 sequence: CATNRGGLGTDTQYF. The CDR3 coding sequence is TGTGCCACCAATCGAGGCGGGCTCGGCACAGATACGCAGTATTTT.

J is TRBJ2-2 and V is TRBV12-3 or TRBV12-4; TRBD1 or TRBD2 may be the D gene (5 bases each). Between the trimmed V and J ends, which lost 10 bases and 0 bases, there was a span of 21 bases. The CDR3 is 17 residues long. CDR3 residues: CATTFDRLPTNTGELFF. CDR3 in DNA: TGTGCCACTACCTTCGACAGACTACCTACGAACACCGGGGAGCTGTTTTTT.

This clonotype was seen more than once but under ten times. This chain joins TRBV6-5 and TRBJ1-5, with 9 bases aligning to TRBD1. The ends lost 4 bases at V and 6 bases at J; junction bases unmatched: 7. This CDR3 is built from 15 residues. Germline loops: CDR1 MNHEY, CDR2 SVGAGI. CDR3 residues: CASSSRDRVGQPQHF. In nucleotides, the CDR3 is TGTGCCAGCAGTTCCCGGGACAGGGTGGGTCAGCCCCAGCATTTT.

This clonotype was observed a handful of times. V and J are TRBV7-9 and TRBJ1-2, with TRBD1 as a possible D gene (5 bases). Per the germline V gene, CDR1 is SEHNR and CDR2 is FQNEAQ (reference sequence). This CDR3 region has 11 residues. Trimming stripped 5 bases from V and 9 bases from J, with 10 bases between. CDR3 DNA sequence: TGTGCCAGCAGCGACAGCGACCGCTACACCTTC. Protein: CASSDSDRYTF.

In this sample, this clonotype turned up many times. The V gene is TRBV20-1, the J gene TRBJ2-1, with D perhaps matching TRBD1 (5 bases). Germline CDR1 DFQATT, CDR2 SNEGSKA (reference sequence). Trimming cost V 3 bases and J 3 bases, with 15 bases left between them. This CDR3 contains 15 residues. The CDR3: CSARVWGNFYNEQFF. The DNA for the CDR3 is TGCAGTGCTAGGGTCTGGGGCAACTTCTACAATGAGCAGTTCTTC.

The CDR3 nucleotides read TGTGCCAGCAGCTTATTAGTTAATATTTGGACAGGAGAGGGGGGCTACACCTTC. Translation gives CASSLLVNIWTGEGGYTF. The genes are TRBV11-3 and TRBJ1-2; 7 nucleotides align to TRBD1. Germline CDR1 reads SGHNT; CDR2 reads YENEEA. After removal of 2 bases from V and 8 bases from J, the junction contained 20 bases not matched to a gene. This CDR3 has 18 amino acids.

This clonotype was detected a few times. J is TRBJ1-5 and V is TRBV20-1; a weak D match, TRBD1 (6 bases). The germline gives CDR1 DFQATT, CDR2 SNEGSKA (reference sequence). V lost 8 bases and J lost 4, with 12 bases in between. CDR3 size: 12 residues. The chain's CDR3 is CSFGQSNQPQHF. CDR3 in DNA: TGCAGTTTCGGACAGTCTAATCAGCCCCAGCATTTT.

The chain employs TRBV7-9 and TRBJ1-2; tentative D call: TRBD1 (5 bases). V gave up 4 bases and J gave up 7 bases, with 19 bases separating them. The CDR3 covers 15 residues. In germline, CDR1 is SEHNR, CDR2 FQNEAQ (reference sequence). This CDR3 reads CASSSPGRHTGGYTF. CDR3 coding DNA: TGTGCCAGCAGCTCACCGGGACGGCATACCGGTGGCTACACCTTC.

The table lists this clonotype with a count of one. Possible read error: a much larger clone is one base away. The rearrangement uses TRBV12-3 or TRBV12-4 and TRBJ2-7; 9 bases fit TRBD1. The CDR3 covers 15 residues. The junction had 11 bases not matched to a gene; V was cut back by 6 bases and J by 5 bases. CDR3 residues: CASSSPGQGDNEQYF. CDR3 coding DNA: TGTGCCAGCAGCTCTCCGGGACAGGGTGATAACGAGCAGTACTTC.